Included here is one TCR beta chain sequence, with context. Its antigen is unidentified. This specimen comes from a study of CD8 T cells in ankylosing spondylitis. Study observations and caveats: There was a TCR beta motif, made of 7 or 8 highly homologous variants, that appeared characteristic of ankylosing spondylitis blood.

Quantitative 5'-RACE was performed with molecular barcodes, and it yielded the TCR beta libraries. Each CDR3 protein is one row after TCRdb ran MiXCR on the 5' RACE reads. The sample lists 150,000 to 200,000 distinct CDR3 sequences, over 15% occurring once. The CDR3 totals 12 residues. Germline V gene lookup returns CDR1 DFQATT and CDR2 SNEGSKA (reference sequence). With 3 bases removed from V and 5 bases from J, the gap between germline ends came to 11 bases. The TCR was taken from a male donor between 10 and 30 years old with ankylosing spondylitis or in good health (not recorded which). The material sequenced was blood, either unsorted or a sorted T cell fraction (not recorded which). The chain couples TRBV20-1 to TRBJ2-7; D gene ambiguous. The CDR3 region has the DNA TGCAGTGCTAGGACGTGGCCCCACGAGCAGTACTTC. Protein sequence: CSARTWPHEQYF.